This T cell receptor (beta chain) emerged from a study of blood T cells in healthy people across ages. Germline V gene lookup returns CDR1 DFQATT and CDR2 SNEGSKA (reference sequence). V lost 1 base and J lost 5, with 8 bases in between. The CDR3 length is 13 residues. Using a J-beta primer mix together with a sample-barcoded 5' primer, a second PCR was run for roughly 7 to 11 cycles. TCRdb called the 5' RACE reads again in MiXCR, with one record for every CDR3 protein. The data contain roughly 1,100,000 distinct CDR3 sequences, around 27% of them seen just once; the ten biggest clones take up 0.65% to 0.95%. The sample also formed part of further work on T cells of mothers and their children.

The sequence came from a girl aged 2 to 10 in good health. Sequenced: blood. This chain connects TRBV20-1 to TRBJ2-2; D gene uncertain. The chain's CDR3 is CSARAVSTGELFF. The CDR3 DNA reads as TGCAGTGCTAGAGCAGTCTCAACCGGGGAGCTGTTTTTT.